What follows are 14 T cell receptor beta chains derived from one specimen sequenced in a study of OX40 agonist ivuxolimab in advanced cancers. Sequencing was performed with immunoSEQ multiplex PCR; in TCRdb, only in-frame clones are kept and a portion is missing. The data contain approximately 130,000 clones, 90% of them singletons. This specimen consisted of CD4+ or CD8+ T cells sorted from blood, obtained in a trial of the OX40 agonist ivuxolimab. The receptor set was obtained from an adult with an advanced solid tumor such as melanoma, head and neck, liver or kidney cancer.

The chain employs TRBV6-1 and TRBJ1-1; D is unresolved. CDR3 length: 13 amino acids. The germline V gene encodes CDR1 MNHNS and CDR2 SASEGT. The V gene lost 7 bases and the J gene lost 2 bases, with 11 bases spanning the gap. This chain's CDR3 is CASNGVANTEAFF. CDR3 bases: TGTGCCAGCAACGGAGTAGCCAACACTGAAGCTTTCTTT.

V gene TRBV27 combines with J gene TRBJ2-7, with 16 bases identical to TRBD2. Trimming cost V 5 bases and J 4 bases; bases outside gene matches: 8. CDR1 is MNHEY, CDR2 SMNVEV, per germline (reference sequence). The CDR3 covers 17 residues. This CDR3 reads CASSRGLAGGDAYEQYF. DNA of the CDR3: TGTGCCAGCAGTCGGGGACTAGCGGGAGGGGACGCGTACGAGCAGTACTTC.

This clone has a single count. The CDR3 sequence: CASSLTHTSGAQRVNEQFF. The CDR3 DNA sequence: TGTGCCAGCAGCTTAACCCATACTTCAGGGGCTCAGCGAGTCAATGAGCAGTTCTTC. The genes are TRBV7-3 and TRBJ2-1, with a weak D call TRBD1 (6 bases). This CDR3 spans 19 amino acids. V was clipped by 0 bases and J by 6 bases, with 24 bases between them. Germline V CDR1 and CDR2: SGHTA, FQGTGA.

The rearrangement links TRBV2 to TRBJ2-2; D is perhaps TRBD2 (6 bases). Germline values: CDR1 SNHLY, CDR2 FYNNEI. This CDR3 is built from 15 residues. V was clipped by 4 bases and J by 5 bases, with 14 bases between them. CDR3 in amino acids: CASSVGTRPTGELFF. The CDR3 DNA reads TGTGCCAGCAGTGTCGGGACTCGGCCAACCGGGGAGCTGTTTTTT. The whole variable domain, filled in from reference TRBV2 and TRBJ2-2, reads EPEVTQTPSHQVTQMGQEVILRCVPISNHLYFYWYRQILGQKVEFLVSFYNNEISEKSEIFDDQFSVERPDGSNFTLKIRSTKLEDSAMYFCASSVGTRPTGELFFGEGSRLTVL.

The chain is built from TRBV9 and TRBJ2-7, with D uncertain. The CDR3 length is 16 residues. The V gene lost 0 bases and the J gene lost 2 bases, with 15 bases spanning the gap. Germline values: CDR1 SGDLS, CDR2 YYNGEE. CDR3 sequence (DNA): TGTGCCAGCAGCGTAGCTCCCAGCCCTCTCCCCTACGAGCAGTACTTC. Translated, it gives CASSVAPSPLPYEQYF.

This chain uses TRBV27 with TRBJ1-2, with 8 positions matching TRBD1. CDR1 and CDR2 (germline): MNHEY, SMNVEV (reference sequence). J was trimmed by 2 bases and V by 5 bases; bases with no gene match: 7. The CDR3 extends over 15 amino acids. The CDR3 is CASSGTRTGNYGYTF. CDR3 bases: TGTGCCAGCAGTGGAACACGGACAGGGAACTATGGCTACACCTTC.

The chain has TRBV7-3 and TRBJ2-3; 11 bases map to TRBD2. V shed 6 bases and J 0 bases; nucleotides not matched to a gene: 5. Germline lookup yields CDR1 SGHTA and CDR2 FQGTGA. This CDR3 has 16 residues. CDR3 sequence (DNA): TGTGCCAGCAGTCCGACTAGCGGGACTAGCACAGATACGCAGTATTTT. This encodes CASSPTSGTSTDTQYF.

The chain links TRBV5-1 to TRBJ1-1; 12 bases are a match to TRBD1. The CDR3 spans 15 residues. Germline lookup yields CDR1 SGHRS and CDR2 YFSETQ. V was clipped by 4 bases and J by 1 base; unmatched bases: 2. CDR3 nucleotides: TGCGCCAGCAGCACGGGACAGGGGGCGAACACTGAAGCTTTCTTT. This sequence encodes CASSTGQGANTEAFF.

V and J are TRBV2 and TRBJ1-2; D gene ambiguous. Germline V gene sequence: CDR1 SNHLY, CDR2 FYNNEI. This CDR3 contains 14 residues. With 7 bases removed from V and 3 bases from J, the gap between germline ends came to 15 bases. Written as DNA, the CDR3 is TGTGCCAGCAACCCGAGCGCAGGTGACTATGGCTACACCTTC. Translated: CASNPSAGDYGYTF.

The chain carries TRBV10-3 and TRBJ1-2; 9 bases are shared with TRBD1. Germline V lookup: CDR1 ENHRY, CDR2 SYGVKD. The CDR3 is 15 amino acids. Trimming at V came to 3 bases and at J to 6 bases, leaving 8 bases not matched to a gene. CDR3 protein: CAISDQIDRGDGYTF. The DNA of the CDR3 is TGTGCCATCAGTGACCAAATCGACAGGGGGGATGGCTACACCTTC.

The J gene is TRBJ2-2, the V gene TRBV7-3, with 12 bases identical to TRBD2. The CDR3 totals 15 residues. Germline CDR1 SGHTA, CDR2 FQGTGA. Unmatched junction bases numbered 4, after V lost 6 bases and J lost 5 bases. CDR3 region: CASRLAGGGTGELFF. CDR3 sequence (DNA): TGTGCCAGCAGACTAGCGGGAGGCGGTACCGGGGAGCTGTTTTTT.

The V gene is TRBV19, the J gene TRBJ2-3, with D maybe TRBD2 (6 bases). V was pared by 6 bases and J by 0 bases, with 10 bases between. The CDR3 covers 14 residues. Germline V gene lookup returns CDR1 LNHDA and CDR2 SQIVND (reference sequence). The CDR3 DNA is TGTGCCAGTAGCCAAGGGACTAGCACAGATACGCAGTATTTT. Its protein is CASSQGTSTDTQYF.

The V call is TRBV18, the J call TRBJ2-1; possibly TRBD1 or TRBD2 for D (5 bases each). CDR3 length equals 13 residues. The ends were cut back, 3 bases at V and 8 bases at J, with 11 bases in the middle. From germline, CDR1 is KGHSH and CDR2 LQKENI. DNA for the CDR3: TGTGCCAGCTCACCCGGACTGGGGGATGAGCAGTTCTTC. Translation gives CASSPGLGDEQFF.

V usage is TRBV29-1 and J usage is TRBJ2-6; tentative D call: TRBD1 (5 bases). The CDR3 runs to 15 residues. The V and J ends lost 3 bases and 4 bases respectively, with 13 bases between them. Per the germline V gene, CDR1 is SQVTM and CDR2 is ANQGSEA. CDR3 in amino acids: CSVEGTGTGANVLTF. The CDR3 nucleotides read TGCAGCGTTGAGGGAACAGGTACCGGGGCCAACGTCCTGACTTTC.